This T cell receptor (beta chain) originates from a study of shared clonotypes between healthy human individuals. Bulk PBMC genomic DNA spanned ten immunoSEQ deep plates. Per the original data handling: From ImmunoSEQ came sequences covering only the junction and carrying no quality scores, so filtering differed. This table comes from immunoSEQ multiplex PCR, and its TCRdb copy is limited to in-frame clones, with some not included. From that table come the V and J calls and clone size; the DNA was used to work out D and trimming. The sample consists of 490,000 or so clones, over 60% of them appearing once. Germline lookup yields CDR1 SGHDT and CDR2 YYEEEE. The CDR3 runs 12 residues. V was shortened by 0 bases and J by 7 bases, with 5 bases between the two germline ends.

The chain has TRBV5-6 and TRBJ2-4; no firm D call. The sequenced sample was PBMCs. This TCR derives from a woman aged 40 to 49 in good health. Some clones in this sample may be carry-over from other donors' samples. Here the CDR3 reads CASSLARNIQYF. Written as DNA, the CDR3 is TGTGCCAGCAGCTTGGCCCGTAACATTCAGTACTTC.